This T cell receptor beta chain was obtained from a study of shared clonotypes between healthy human individuals. About the study: Three plates each covered CD4 naive and memory; CD8 naive two, CD8 memory one.

Running of the assay took place at deep level. It was about 190 ng DNA, 30,000 or so T cell genomes, that sorted-subset replicate PCRs used. Sequencing was performed with immunoSEQ multiplex PCR; in TCRdb, only in-frame clones are kept and a portion is missing. This sample has around 1,900,000 clones, with about 94% found just once. Study-wide findings and caveats: Non-shared clonotypes showed lower generation probabilities than clonotypes common to all four donors.

Germline CDR1 is MNHEY and CDR2 is SMNVEV (reference sequence). V dropped 0 bases and J dropped 5; count of bases not matched to a gene: 7. CDR3 length: 17 amino acids. CD45RO-negative CD8 cells positively selected for CCR7 made up the naive population, which excluded terminally differentiated effector memory CD45RA+ cells. On this clone: Antigen: not known.

Sequencing was performed on naive CD8+ T cells from PBMCs. The source is a man in his late teens or twenties in good health. Some clones in this sample may be carry-over from other donors' samples. This sequence joins TRBV27 and TRBJ2-2; TRBD1 matches 9 bases. The CDR3 is CASSLSRDREGTGELFF. The CDR3, as DNA: TGTGCCAGCAGTTTATCGAGGGACAGGGAGGGGACCGGGGAGCTGTTTTTT.